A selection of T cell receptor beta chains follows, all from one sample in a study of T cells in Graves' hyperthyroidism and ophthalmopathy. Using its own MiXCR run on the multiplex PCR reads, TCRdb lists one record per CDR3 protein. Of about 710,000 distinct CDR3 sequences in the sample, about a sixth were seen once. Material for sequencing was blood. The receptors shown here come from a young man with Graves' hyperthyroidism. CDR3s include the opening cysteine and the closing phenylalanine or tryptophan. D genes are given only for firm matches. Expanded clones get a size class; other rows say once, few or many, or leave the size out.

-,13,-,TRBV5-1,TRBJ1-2,CASSADGTYGYTF,TGCGCCAGCAGCGCAGACGGTACCTATGGCTACACCTTC
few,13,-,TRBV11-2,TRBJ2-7,CASSSGQHYEQYF,TGTGCCAGCAGCTCCGGACAGCACTACGAGCAGTACTTC
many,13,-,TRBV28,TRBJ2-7,CASAGTDGYEQYF,TGTGCCAGCGCCGGGACGGACGGGTACGAGCAGTACTTC
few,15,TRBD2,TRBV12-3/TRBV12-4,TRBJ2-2,CASTLLAGVAGELFF,TGTGCCAGCACCCTTCTAGCGGGAGTAGCCGGGGAGCTGTTTTTT
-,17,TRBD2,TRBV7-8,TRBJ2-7,CASSLGGLAGTPYEQYF,TGTGCCAGCAGCTTAGGGGGACTAGCGGGAACTCCCTACGAGCAGTACTTC
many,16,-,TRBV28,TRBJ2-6,CAAGAGTPFGANVLTF,TGTGCCGCCGGTGCGGGGACTCCCTTCGGGGCCAACGTCCTGACTTTC
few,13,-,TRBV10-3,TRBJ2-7,CAISESGAEEQYF,TGTGCCATCAGTGAGTCGGGGGCGGAAGAGCAGTACTTC
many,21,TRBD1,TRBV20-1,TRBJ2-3,CSARNGVDRRDSRVRTDTQYF,TGCAGTGCTAGGAATGGGGTGGACAGGCGAGACTCGAGGGTCCGTACAGATACGCAGTATTTT
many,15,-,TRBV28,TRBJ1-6,CASSFRSSYNSPLHF,TGTGCCAGCAGTTTTCGCAGCTCCTATAATTCACCCCTCCACTTT
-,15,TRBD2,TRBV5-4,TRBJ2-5,CASSRAGGRAETQYF,TGTGCCAGCAGCAGGGCGGGAGGTCGTGCGGAGACCCAGTACTTC
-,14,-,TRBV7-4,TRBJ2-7,CASSLGGGCNEQYF,TGTGCCAGCAGCTTAGGCGGGGGCTGCAACGAGCAGTACTTC
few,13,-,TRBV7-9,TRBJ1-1,CASSTPWGTEAFF,TGTGCCAGCAGCACCCCGTGGGGCACTGAAGCTTTCTTT
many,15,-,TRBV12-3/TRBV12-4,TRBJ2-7,CASSLRDREGYEQYF,TGTGCCAGCAGTTTACGAGACAGGGAGGGCTACGAGCAGTACTTC
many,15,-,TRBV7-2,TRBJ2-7,CASSLVPESWYEQYF,TGTGCCAGCAGCTTAGTTCCCGAGAGTTGGTACGAGCAGTACTTC
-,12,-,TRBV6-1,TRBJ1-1,CASRSAGTEAFF,TGTGCCAGCAGGTCCGCTGGCACTGAAGCTTTCTTT
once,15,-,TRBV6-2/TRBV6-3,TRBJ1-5,CASSRHRQDNQPQHF,TGTGCCAGCAGCAGACATAGACAGGACAATCAGCCCCAGCATTTT
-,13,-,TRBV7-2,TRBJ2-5,CASSSQIGETQYF,TGTGCCAGCAGCTCCCAAATTGGGGAAACCCAGTACTTC
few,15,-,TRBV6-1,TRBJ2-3,CASSPGGGETDTQYF,TGTGCCAGCAGCCCCGGTGGAGGCGAGACAGATACGCAGTATTTT
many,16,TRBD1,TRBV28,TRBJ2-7,CASSSRPGTGYHEQYF,TGTGCCAGCAGTTCTAGGCCCGGGACAGGGTATCACGAGCAGTACTTC
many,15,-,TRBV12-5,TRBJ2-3,CASGFGRSSTDTQYF,TGTGCTAGTGGTTTTGGTCGGTCTAGCACAGATACGCAGTATTTT
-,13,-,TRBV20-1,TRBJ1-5,CSARGHINQPQHF,TGCAGTGCTAGAGGGCATATCAATCAGCCCCAGCATTTT
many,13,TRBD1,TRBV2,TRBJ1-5,CASSGRGLKPQHF,TGTGCCAGCAGTGGCAGGGGGTTGAAGCCCCAGCATTTT
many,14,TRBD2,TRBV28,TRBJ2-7,CASRTSGVSYEQYF,TGTGCCAGTAGGACTAGCGGGGTTTCCTACGAGCAGTACTTC
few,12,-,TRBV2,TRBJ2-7,CASRQSKYEQYF,TGTGCCAGCCGACAGAGCAAATACGAGCAGTACTTC
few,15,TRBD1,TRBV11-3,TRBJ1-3,CASSLGQRSGNTIYF,TGTGCCAGCAGCTTGGGACAGCGCTCTGGAAACACCATATATTTT
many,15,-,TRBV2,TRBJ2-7,CASSEGRQAIYEQYF,TGTGCCAGCAGTGAAGGGAGACAGGCTATCTACGAGCAGTACTTC
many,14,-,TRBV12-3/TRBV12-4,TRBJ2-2,CASSFRGATGELFF,TGTGCCAGCAGTTTTCGGGGGGCTACCGGGGAGCTGTTTTTT
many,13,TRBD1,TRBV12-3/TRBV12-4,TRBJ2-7,CASSRDRFYEQYF,TGTGCCAGCAGTCGGGACAGGTTCTACGAGCAGTACTTC
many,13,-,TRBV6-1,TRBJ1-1,CASTTFGAVGAFF,TGTGCCAGCACTACCTTCGGGGCCGTTGGAGCTTTCTTT
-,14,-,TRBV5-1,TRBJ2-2,CASSVTGYTGELFF,TGCGCCAGCAGCGTGACAGGCTACACCGGGGAGCTGTTTTTT
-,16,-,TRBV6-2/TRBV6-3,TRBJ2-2,CASRGFGQEYTGELFF,TGTGCCAGCAGGGGTTTCGGTCAGGAGTATACCGGGGAGCTGTTTTTT
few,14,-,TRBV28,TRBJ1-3,CASTWDNSGNTIYF,TGTGCCAGCACCTGGGACAACTCTGGAAACACCATATATTTT
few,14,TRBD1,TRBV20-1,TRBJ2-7,CSARGHRGVVEQYF,TGCAGTGCTAGAGGACACAGGGGAGTTGTCGAGCAGTACTTC
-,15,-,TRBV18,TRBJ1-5,CASSPTGFTNQPQHF,TGTGCCAGCTCACCGACCGGATTTACCAATCAGCCCCAGCATTTT
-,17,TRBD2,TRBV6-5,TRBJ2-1,CASSYPYGTSGHNEQFF,TGTGCCAGCAGTTACCCGTACGGGACTAGCGGTCACAATGAGCAGTTCTTC
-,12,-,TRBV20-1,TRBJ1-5,CSAPHGNQPQHF,TGCAGTGCCCCGCACGGCAATCAGCCCCAGCATTTT
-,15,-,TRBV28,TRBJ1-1,CASSPPGAGNTEAFF,TGTGCCAGCAGCCCTCCAGGGGCCGGGAACACTGAAGCTTTCTTT
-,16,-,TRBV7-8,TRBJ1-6,CASSLARPDLSSPLHF,TGTGCCAGCAGCTTAGCCAGGCCCGATTTGTCCTCACCCCTCCACTTT